A single sample is the source of the 26 T cell receptor beta chains below, sequenced in a study of PD-L1 blockade in urothelial cancer. The repertoire was sequenced with immunoSEQ multiplex PCR; TCRdb's copy has only in-frame clones and lacks some. The sample includes some 30,000 clones, around nine tenths of them seen just once. This material consisted of PBMCs, taken around atezolizumab (anti-PD-L1) treatment. The receptors originated from a man in his fifties or sixties with urothelial cancer.

The chain has TRBV29-1 and TRBJ1-2, with D possibly matching TRBD1 (6 bases). This CDR3 contains 13 residues. From germline, CDR1 is SQVTM and CDR2 ANQGSEA. Trimming removed 7 bases at V and 0 bases at J, with 12 bases between. CDR3 protein: CSAGGDTNYGYTF. CDR3 nucleotides: TGCAGCGCCGGGGGGGACACTAACTATGGCTACACCTTC.

The chain joins TRBV5-1 to TRBJ1-1; TRBD1 matches 11 bases. Unmatched junction bases numbered 8, after V lost 6 bases and J lost 4 bases. CDR3 length: 15 amino acids. Germline V CDR1 and CDR2: SGHRS, YFSETQ. The CDR3 loop is CASKTTGTGGTEAFF. DNA for the CDR3: TGCGCCAGCAAGACCACCGGGACAGGGGGCACTGAAGCTTTCTTT. Drawing the rest from reference TRBV5-1 and TRBJ1-1, the complete variable domain is KAGVTQTPRYLIKTRGQQVTLSCSPISGHRSVSWYQQTPGQGLQFLFEYFSETQRNKGNFPGRFSGRQFSNSRSEMNVSTLELGDSALYLCASKTTGTGGTEAFFGQGTRLTVV.

V usage is TRBV19 and J usage is TRBJ2-7, with a possible D match to TRBD1 (6 bases). The CDR3 runs 14 residues. Trimming left V 6 bases short and J 0 bases short, with 12 bases between. Germline CDR1 LNHDA, CDR2 SQIVND (reference sequence). This CDR3 is CASSYRENSYEQYF. Here the CDR3 DNA reads TGTGCCAGTAGCTACAGGGAGAACTCCTACGAGCAGTACTTC.

The chain uses TRBV30 and TRBJ1-4; 7 bases line up with TRBD1. The CDR3 has 14 amino acids. Germline V gene lookup returns CDR1 GTSNPN and CDR2 SVGIG (reference sequence). J gave up 6 bases and V 5 bases, and 9 bases lay outside the gene matches. CDR3 sequence (DNA): TGTGCCTGGGAAGGACAGGAGAATTATGAAAAACTGTTTTTT. Translating gives CAWEGQENYEKLFF.

The rearrangement links TRBV7-6 to TRBJ2-5, with TRBD2 identical over 16 bases. This CDR3 spans 17 amino acids. Germline V gives CDR1 SGHVS, CDR2 FNYEAQ. Trimming took 5 bases from V and 4 from J; bases not matched to a gene: 7. Written as DNA, the CDR3 is TGTGCCAGCAGCCAGGGACTAGCGGGGGGGCGGGGAGAGACCCAGTACTTC. Translation: CASSQGLAGGRGETQYF.

This clone was recorded once. The V and J genes are TRBV10-3 and TRBJ2-3; 10 nucleotides match TRBD2. The junction had 5 bases not matched to a gene; V was cut back by 8 bases and J by 0 bases. This CDR3 has 15 residues. The V gene's germline CDR1 is ENHRY and CDR2 SYGVKD. CDR3 loop: CAIGVAGGSTDTQYF. The CDR3 bases are TGTGCCATCGGGGTAGCGGGGGGAAGCACAGATACGCAGTATTTT.

This clone was observed once. The genes are TRBV7-8 and TRBJ2-7; 8 bases line up with TRBD1. V gave up 7 bases and J gave up 3 bases; unmatched junction bases: 8. From germline, CDR1 is SGHVS and CDR2 FQNEAQ. This CDR3 has 14 residues. Written as DNA, the CDR3 is TGTGCCAGCACCGGAACAGGGGGTATCTACGAGCAGTACTTC. As protein: CASTGTGGIYEQYF.

Only one count was recorded for this clone. V is TRBV6-5 and J is TRBJ2-7; 10 nucleotides agree with TRBD1. V dropped 6 bases and J dropped 2; count of bases not matched to a gene: 7. The CDR3 runs 15 residues. CDR1 MNHEY and CDR2 SVGAGI come from the germline V gene. The CDR3 spells CASRITDRGTYEQYF. For the CDR3, the DNA is TGTGCCAGCAGAATAACGGACAGGGGGACCTACGAGCAGTACTTC.

The CDR3 DNA follows: TGTGCCAGCAGCCAGGGTAATAGTGGCTACACCTTC. Its protein is CASSQGNSGYTF. The V and J genes are TRBV2 and TRBJ1-2, with a possible D match to TRBD1 (5 bases). The CDR3 spans 12 residues. Trimming pared 6 bases from V and 7 bases from J, leaving 12 bases between. The V gene's germline CDR1 is SNHLY and CDR2 FYNNEI.

The chain is built from TRBV19 and TRBJ1-1, with 7 positions matching TRBD1. Germline V gives CDR1 LNHDA, CDR2 SQIVND (reference sequence). This CDR3 is built from 15 residues. The trim removed 5 bases at V and 5 bases at J, leaving 11 bases unmatched. CDR3 loop: CASSLGYRGDTEAFF. DNA for the CDR3: TGTGCCAGTAGTTTGGGGTACAGGGGTGATACTGAAGCTTTCTTT.

The chain uses TRBV6-5 and TRBJ2-7; 9 bases fit TRBD1. Losses at the gene ends were 4 bases for V and 3 bases for J; bases not matched to a gene: 10. The CDR3 consists of 16 residues. Per the germline V gene, CDR1 is MNHEY and CDR2 is SVGAGI. CDR3 amino acids: CASSLSNRGRDYEQYF. CDR3 DNA sequence: TGTGCCAGCAGTTTATCCAACAGGGGGCGCGACTACGAGCAGTACTTC.

The genes are TRBV19 and TRBJ2-2; TRBD1 agrees at 10 bases. The V gene end was trimmed by 7 bases and the J gene end by 2 bases; junction bases not matched to a gene: 7. CDR1 is LNHDA, CDR2 SQIVND, per germline (reference sequence). The CDR3 loop spans 16 amino acids. In DNA form, the CDR3 reads TGTGCCAGTAACTCCGGGACAGGGGCTAACACCGGGGAGCTGTTTTTT. It translates to CASNSGTGANTGELFF.

The V and J genes are TRBV4-3 and TRBJ2-6; TRBD1 matches at 9 bases. V was clipped by 3 bases and J by 0 bases; unmatched bases: 12. This CDR3 has 20 amino acids. From germline, CDR1 is LGHNA and CDR2 YSLEER. The CDR3 nucleotides read TGCGCCAGCAGCCAGGGTCCCGGGACAGGGTCCCTCTCTGGGGCCAACGTCCTGACTTTC. Translating it yields CASSQGPGTGSLSGANVLTF.

The chain joins TRBV19 to TRBJ1-5; 8 bases agree with TRBD1. V was pared by 3 bases and J by 0 bases, with 13 bases of the junction left unmatched. The CDR3 has 19 residues. The germline CDR1 and CDR2 sequences are LNHDA and SQIVND (reference sequence). CDR3 nucleotide sequence: TGTGCCAGTAGTATTCTAATCGGGACAGGAAAATATAGCAATCAGCCCCAGCATTTT. Translated: CASSILIGTGKYSNQPQHF.

This clone was found once. The chain employs TRBV4-1 and TRBJ2-3, with 7 bases identical to TRBD2. V was clipped by 5 bases and J by 0 bases; unmatched bases: 8. This CDR3 spans 16 amino acids. Per the germline V gene, CDR1 is MGHRA and CDR2 is YSYEKL. CDR3 in amino acids: CASSRKLATSTDTQYF. The CDR3 DNA reads as TGCGCCAGCAGCAGAAAACTAGCGACTAGCACAGATACGCAGTATTTT.

In its sample, this clone was seen a few times. This chain connects TRBV11-2 to TRBJ1-6; D not certain. The CDR3 sequence is 14 residues long. Germline CDR1 reads SGHAT; CDR2 reads FQNNGV. Trimming removed 11 bases at V and 4 bases at J, with 15 bases between. CDR3 loop: CAVSKGAYNSPLHF. The CDR3 coding sequence is TGTGCCGTGTCAAAGGGAGCATATAATTCACCCCTCCACTTT.

The sample holds a few counts of this clone. The rearrangement joins TRBV30 to TRBJ2-7; D is undetermined. Trimming took 0 bases from V and 2 from J, leaving 17 bases between them. CDR1 is GTSNPN and CDR2 is SVGIG in the germline V gene (reference sequence). The CDR3 has 16 amino acids. Here the CDR3 DNA reads TGTGCCTGGAGTGTATCGTCGCTGACTGCCCCCTACGAGCAGTACTTC. Translating gives CAWSVSSLTAPYEQYF.

The chain combines TRBV29-1 with TRBJ2-7; 12 positions match TRBD2. The CDR3 extends over 13 amino acids. Looked up from germline, CDR1 is SQVTM and CDR2 is ANQGSEA. Trimming at V came to 4 bases and at J to 5 bases, leaving 3 bases not matched to a gene. Written as DNA, the CDR3 is TGCAGCGTTGGACTAGCGGGAGTCAACGAGCAGTACTTC. Translated: CSVGLAGVNEQYF.

The chain is built from TRBV7-2 and TRBJ1-2; 9 nucleotides agree with TRBD1. The CDR3 extends over 18 amino acids. Looked up from germline, CDR1 is SGHTA and CDR2 is FQGNSA. J gave up 1 base and V 1 base, and 10 bases lay outside the gene matches. The CDR3 spells CASSLGFGTGRINYGYTF. The CDR3 coding sequence is TGTGCCAGCAGCTTAGGCTTCGGGACAGGGAGGATTAACTATGGCTACACCTTC.

This chain joins TRBV10-3 and TRBJ2-1, with 10 positions matching TRBD2. The junction had 5 bases not matched to a gene; V was cut back by 4 bases and J by 8 bases. This CDR3 contains 14 residues. CDR1 and CDR2 (germline): ENHRY, SYGVKD. The CDR3 DNA is TGTGCCATCAGTGGGTCTAGCGGGGGTCATGAGCAGTTCTTC. Its protein is CAISGSSGGHEQFF.

The rearrangement uses TRBV29-1 and TRBJ2-5, with 8 bases aligning to TRBD2. From germline, CDR1 is SQVTM and CDR2 ANQGSEA. The CDR3 has 13 amino acids. With 4 bases clipped from V and 7 bases from J, the junction kept 8 bases outside the gene matches. The DNA for the CDR3 is TGCAGCGTTGTGATAGCGGGATTTAGGACCCAGTACTTC. It encodes CSVVIAGFRTQYF.

The V and J genes are TRBV6-1 and TRBJ1-1; 11 bases are a match to TRBD1. CDR1 is MNHNS, CDR2 SASEGT, per germline. V trimming: 6 bases; J trimming: 5 bases; junction bases outside the gene matches: 2. The CDR3 loop spans 13 amino acids. The CDR3 protein is CASRDRGRTEAFF. The CDR3 region has the DNA TGTGCCAGCAGGGACAGGGGGCGGACTGAAGCTTTCTTT.

The V call is TRBV6-6, the J call TRBJ1-3, with no clear D. Deletions cut 7 bases from V and 4 bases from J, with 8 bases between. The length of the CDR3 is 12 residues. Germline lookup yields CDR1 MNHNY and CDR2 SVGAGI (reference sequence). The CDR3 sequence is CASTQEGNTIYF. CDR3 nucleotide sequence: TGTGCCAGCACCCAAGAGGGAAACACCATATATTTT.

The V gene is TRBV30, the J gene TRBJ1-1; D not resolved. The germline gives CDR1 GTSNPN, CDR2 SVGIG (reference sequence). With 0 bases removed from V and 6 bases from J, the gap between germline ends came to 20 bases. The CDR3 totals 16 residues. The CDR3 nucleotides are TGTGCCTGGAGTGTTCCGGGGTACAGAAGTATCCCTGAAGCTTTCTTT. Encoded protein: CAWSVPGYRSIPEAFF.

This chain joins TRBV23-1 and TRBJ1-2; the D gene is possibly TRBD1 (6 bases). TRBV23-1 belongs to the ORF category, with a function that is uncertain. The CDR3 runs to 21 residues. Trimming removed 2 bases from V and 6 bases from J, with 34 bases in between. CDR3 sequence reads: CASSQDEDRIPLPAQFHGYTF. The CDR3 DNA sequence: TGCGCCAGCAGTCAAGACGAGGACAGAATCCCTCTTCCCGCCCAATTCCATGGCTACACCTTC.

The rearrangement links TRBV15 to TRBJ2-3, with a tentative D call TRBD2 (6 bases). In germline, CDR1 is LNHNV, CDR2 YYDKDF (reference sequence). Trimming left V 1 base short and J 5 bases short, with 19 bases between. There are 17 residues in the CDR3. The CDR3: CATSRGTSSAPGDTQYF. The DNA for the CDR3 is TGTGCCACCAGCAGAGGAACTAGCTCAGCCCCGGGAGATACGCAGTATTTT. Supplemented by reference TRBV15 and TRBJ2-3, the full variable domain reads DAMVIQNPRYQVTQFGKPVTLSCSQTLNHNVMYWYQQKSSQAPKLLFHYYDKDFNNEADTPDNFQSRRPNTSFCFLDIRSPGLGDTAMYLCATSRGTSSAPGDTQYFGPGTRLTVL.